This T cell receptor (beta chain) was observed in a study of cytomegalovirus exposure and HLA in healthy donors. Study conclusions and caveats: Indistinguishable V segments such as TRBV6-2 and TRBV6-3 were excluded. Most of the CMV-associated TCR beta chains (in a later analysis) appeared to be HLA-restricted. The classifier reportedly diagnosed cytomegalovirus status with high sensitivity and specificity.

PCR primers comprised 60 Vbeta and 13 Jbeta primers. The data were produced by immunoSEQ multiplex PCR, yet TCRdb's version contains in-frame clones alone and is incomplete. In the table there are under 130,000 clones, roughly 70% of which are singletons. About this clone itself: Its target is unknown.

Everyone who donated was a healthy bone marrow donor. CDR1 is SQVTM, CDR2 ANQGSEA, per germline. This CDR3 region has 15 residues. The ends lost 4 bases at V and 4 bases at J; junction bases unmatched: 5. Source material: PBMCs. This rearrangement joins TRBV29-1 to TRBJ2-1; TRBD2 aligns across 12 bases. The receptor comes from a man aged 35 to 55 in good health and CMV-seropositive. This CDR3 reads CSVGLAGAFYNEQFF. The CDR3 nucleotides are TGCAGCGTTGGACTAGCGGGGGCATTTTACAATGAGCAGTTCTTC.